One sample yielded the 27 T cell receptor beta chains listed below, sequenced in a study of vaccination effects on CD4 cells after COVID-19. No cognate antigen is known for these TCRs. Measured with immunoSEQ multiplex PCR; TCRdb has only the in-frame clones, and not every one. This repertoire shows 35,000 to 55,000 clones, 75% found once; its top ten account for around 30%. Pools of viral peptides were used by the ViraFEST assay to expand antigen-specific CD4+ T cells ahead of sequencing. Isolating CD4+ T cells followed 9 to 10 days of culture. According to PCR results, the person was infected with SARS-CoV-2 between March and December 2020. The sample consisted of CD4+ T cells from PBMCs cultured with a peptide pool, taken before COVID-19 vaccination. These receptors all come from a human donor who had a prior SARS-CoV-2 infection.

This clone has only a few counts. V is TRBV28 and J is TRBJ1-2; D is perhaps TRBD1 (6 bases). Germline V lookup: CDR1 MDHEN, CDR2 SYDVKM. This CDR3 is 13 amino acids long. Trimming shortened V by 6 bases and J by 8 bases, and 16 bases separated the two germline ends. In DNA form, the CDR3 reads TGTGCCAGCAGGGAACCGGGGGCCGGAGGCTACACCTTC. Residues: CASREPGAGGYTF.

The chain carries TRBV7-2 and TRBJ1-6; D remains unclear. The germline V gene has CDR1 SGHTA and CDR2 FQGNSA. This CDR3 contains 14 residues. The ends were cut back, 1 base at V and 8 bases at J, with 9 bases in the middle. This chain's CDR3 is CASSLGTDYSPLHF. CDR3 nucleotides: TGTGCCAGCAGCTTAGGGACGGACTATTCACCCCTCCACTTT.

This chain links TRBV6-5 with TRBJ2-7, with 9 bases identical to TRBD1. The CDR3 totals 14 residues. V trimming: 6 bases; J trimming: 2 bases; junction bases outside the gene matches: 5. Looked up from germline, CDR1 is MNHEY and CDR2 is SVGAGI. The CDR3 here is CASSLTGGAYEQYF. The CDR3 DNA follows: TGTGCCAGCAGCCTGACAGGGGGAGCCTACGAGCAGTACTTC.

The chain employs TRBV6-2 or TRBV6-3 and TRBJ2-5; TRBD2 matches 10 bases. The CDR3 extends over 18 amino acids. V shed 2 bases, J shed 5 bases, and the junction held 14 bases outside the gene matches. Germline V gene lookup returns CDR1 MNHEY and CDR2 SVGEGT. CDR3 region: CASSYRGGLAVGYETQYF. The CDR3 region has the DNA TGTGCCAGCAGTTACCGAGGAGGACTAGCGGTCGGGTACGAGACCCAGTACTTC.

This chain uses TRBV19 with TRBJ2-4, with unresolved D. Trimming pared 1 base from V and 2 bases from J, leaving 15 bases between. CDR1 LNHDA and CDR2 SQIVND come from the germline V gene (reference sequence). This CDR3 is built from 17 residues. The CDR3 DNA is TGTGCCAGTAGTATAGGGGTCCTAGACCTTACCAAAAACATTCAGTACTTC. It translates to CASSIGVLDLTKNIQYF.

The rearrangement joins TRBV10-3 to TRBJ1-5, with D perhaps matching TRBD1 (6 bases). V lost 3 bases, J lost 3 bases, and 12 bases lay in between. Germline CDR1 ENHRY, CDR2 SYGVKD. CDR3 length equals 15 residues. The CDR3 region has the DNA TGTGCCATCAGTGAACAGGACAGCCTCAATCAGCCCCAGCATTTT. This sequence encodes CAISEQDSLNQPQHF.

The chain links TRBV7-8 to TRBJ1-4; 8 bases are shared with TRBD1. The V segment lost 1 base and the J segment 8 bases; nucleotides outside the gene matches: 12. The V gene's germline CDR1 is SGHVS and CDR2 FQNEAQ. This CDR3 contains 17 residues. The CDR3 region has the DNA TGTGCCAGCAGCTTAGTGACAGGGGAAGTTTTAGGGGAAAAACTGTTTTTT. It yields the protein CASSLVTGEVLGEKLFF.

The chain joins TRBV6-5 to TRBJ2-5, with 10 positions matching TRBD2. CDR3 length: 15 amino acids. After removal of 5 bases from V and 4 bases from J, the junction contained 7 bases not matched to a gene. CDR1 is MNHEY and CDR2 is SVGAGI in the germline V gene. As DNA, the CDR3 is TGTGCCAGCAGTCCGAGCGGGGGGGCCTCAGAGACCCAGTACTTC. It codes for CASSPSGGASETQYF.

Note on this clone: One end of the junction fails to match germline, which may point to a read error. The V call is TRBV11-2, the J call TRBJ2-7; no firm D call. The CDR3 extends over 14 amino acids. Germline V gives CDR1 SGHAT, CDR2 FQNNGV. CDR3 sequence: CASSLDGFSYEQYF. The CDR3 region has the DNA TGTGCCAGCAGCCTAGACGGTTTCTCCTACGAGCAGTACTTC.

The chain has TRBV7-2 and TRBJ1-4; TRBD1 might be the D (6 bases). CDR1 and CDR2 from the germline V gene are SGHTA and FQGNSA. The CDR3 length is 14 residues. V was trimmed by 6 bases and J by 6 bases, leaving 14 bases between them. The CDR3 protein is CASSTYQGYEKLFF. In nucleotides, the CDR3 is TGTGCCAGCAGTACCTATCAGGGGTATGAAAAACTGTTTTTT.

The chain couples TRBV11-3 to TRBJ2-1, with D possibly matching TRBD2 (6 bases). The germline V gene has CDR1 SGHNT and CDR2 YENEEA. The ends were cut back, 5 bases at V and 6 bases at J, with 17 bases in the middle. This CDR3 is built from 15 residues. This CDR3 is CASSPVGRDPNEQFF. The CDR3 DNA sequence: TGTGCCAGCAGCCCCGTCGGGCGGGATCCCAATGAGCAGTTCTTC.

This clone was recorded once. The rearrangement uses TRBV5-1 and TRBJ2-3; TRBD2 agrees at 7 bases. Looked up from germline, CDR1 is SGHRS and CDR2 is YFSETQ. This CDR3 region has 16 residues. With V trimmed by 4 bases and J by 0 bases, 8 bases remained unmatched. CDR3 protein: CASSEGLAASTDTQYF. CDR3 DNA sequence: TGCGCCAGCAGCGAGGGTCTAGCGGCTAGCACAGATACGCAGTATTTT.

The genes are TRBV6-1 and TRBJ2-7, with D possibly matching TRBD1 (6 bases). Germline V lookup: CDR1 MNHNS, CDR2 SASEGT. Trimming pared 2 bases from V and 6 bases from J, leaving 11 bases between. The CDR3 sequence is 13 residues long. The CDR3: CASSERDIREQYF. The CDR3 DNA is TGTGCCAGCAGTGAAAGGGACATCCGCGAGCAGTACTTC.

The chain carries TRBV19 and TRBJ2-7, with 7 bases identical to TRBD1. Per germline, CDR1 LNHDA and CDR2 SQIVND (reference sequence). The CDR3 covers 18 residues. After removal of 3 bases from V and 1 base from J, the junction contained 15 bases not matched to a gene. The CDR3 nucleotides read TGTGCCAGTAGTATGGACGTGAGACAGGGCCGGTCGTCCTACGAGCAGTACTTC. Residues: CASSMDVRQGRSSYEQYF.

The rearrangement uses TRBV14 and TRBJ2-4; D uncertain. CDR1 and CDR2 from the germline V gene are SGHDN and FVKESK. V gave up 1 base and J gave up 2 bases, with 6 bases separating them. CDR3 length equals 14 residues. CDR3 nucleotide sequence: TGTGCCAGCAGCCAAGTTTCATCCAAAAACATTCAGTACTTC. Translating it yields CASSQVSSKNIQYF. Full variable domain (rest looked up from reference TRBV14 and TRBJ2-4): EAGVTQFPSHSVIEKGQTVTLRCDPISGHDNLYWYRRVMGKEIKFLLHFVKESKQDESGMPNNRFLAERTGGTYSTLKVQPAELEDSGVYFCASSQVSSKNIQYFGAGTRLSVL.

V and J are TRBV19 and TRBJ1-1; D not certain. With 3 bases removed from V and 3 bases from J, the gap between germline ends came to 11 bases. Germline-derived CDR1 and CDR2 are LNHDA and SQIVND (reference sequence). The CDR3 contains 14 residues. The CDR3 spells CASSMAWGDTEAFF. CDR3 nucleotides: TGTGCCAGTAGTATGGCGTGGGGAGACACTGAAGCTTTCTTT.

DNA for the CDR3: TGTGCCAGCAGTACCAGGGGGGCAGATACGCAGTATTTT. Translating gives CASSTRGADTQYF. The chain has TRBV27 and TRBJ2-3, with D maybe TRBD1 (7 bases). The V gene's germline CDR1 is MNHEY and CDR2 SMNVEV (reference sequence). The CDR3 totals 13 residues. V was cut by 5 bases and J by 4 bases, with 10 bases left in between.

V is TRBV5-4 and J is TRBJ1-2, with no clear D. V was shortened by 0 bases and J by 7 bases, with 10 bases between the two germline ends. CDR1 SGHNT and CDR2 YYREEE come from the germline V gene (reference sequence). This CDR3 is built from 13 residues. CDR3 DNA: TGTGCCAGCAGCTTGGGAGGGTTAAGTGGCTACACCTTC. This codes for CASSLGGLSGYTF.

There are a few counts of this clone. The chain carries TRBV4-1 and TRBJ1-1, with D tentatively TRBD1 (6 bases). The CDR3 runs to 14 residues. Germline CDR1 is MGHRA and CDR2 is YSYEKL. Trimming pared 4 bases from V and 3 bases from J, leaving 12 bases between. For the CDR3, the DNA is TGCGCCAGCAGCCGGCAACAGGGTGACACTGAAGCTTTCTTT. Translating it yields CASSRQQGDTEAFF.

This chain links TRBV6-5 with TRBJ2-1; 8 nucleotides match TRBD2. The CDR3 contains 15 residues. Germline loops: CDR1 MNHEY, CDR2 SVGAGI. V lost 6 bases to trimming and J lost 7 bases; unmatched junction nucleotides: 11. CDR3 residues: CASRVLERERNEQFF. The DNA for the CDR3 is TGTGCCAGCAGAGTGTTGGAGCGGGAGCGAAATGAGCAGTTCTTC.

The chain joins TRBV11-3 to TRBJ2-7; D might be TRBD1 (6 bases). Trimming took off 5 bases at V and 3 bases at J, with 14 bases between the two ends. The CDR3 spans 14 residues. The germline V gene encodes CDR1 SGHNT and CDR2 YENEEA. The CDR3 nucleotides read TGTGCCAGCAGCCCAAATACAGGGATCTACGAGCAGTACTTC. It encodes CASSPNTGIYEQYF. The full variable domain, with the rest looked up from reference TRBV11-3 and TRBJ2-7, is EAGVVQSPRYKIIEKKQPVAFWCNPISGHNTLYWYLQNLGQGPELLIRYENEEAVDDSQLPKDRFSAERLKGVDSTLKIQPAELGDSAVYLCASSPNTGIYEQYFGPGTRLTVT.

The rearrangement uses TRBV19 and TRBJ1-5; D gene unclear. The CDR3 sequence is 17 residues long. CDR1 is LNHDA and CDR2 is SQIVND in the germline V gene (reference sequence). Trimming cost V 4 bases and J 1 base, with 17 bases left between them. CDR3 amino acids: CASSRREGEGSNQPQHF. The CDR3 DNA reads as TGTGCCAGTAGTAGGAGGGAGGGTGAGGGCAGCAATCAGCCCCAGCATTTT.

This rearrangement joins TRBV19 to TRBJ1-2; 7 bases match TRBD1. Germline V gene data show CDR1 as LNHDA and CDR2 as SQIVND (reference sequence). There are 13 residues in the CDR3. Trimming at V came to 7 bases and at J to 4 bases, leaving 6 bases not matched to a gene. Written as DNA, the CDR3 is TGTGCCAGTACCCGGGACAGCTCCTATGGCTACACCTTC. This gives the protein CASTRDSSYGYTF.

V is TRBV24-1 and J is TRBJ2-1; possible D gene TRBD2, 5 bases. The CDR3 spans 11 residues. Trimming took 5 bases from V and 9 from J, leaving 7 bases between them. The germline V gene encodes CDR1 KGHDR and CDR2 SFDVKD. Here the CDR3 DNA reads TGTGCCACCAGTGCCGGACTTGAGCAGTTCTTC. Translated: CATSAGLEQFF.

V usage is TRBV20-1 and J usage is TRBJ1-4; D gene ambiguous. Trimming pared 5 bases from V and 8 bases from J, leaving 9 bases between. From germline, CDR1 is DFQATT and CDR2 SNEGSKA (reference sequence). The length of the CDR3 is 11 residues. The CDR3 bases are TGCAGTGCTTCGAGTTGGGAAAAACTGTTTTTT. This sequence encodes CSASSWEKLFF.

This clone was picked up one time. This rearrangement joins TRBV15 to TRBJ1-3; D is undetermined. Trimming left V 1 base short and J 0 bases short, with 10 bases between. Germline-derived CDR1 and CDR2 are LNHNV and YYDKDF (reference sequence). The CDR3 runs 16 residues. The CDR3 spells CATSRGTGSSGNTIYF. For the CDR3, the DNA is TGTGCCACCAGCAGAGGGACCGGAAGCTCTGGAAACACCATATATTTT.

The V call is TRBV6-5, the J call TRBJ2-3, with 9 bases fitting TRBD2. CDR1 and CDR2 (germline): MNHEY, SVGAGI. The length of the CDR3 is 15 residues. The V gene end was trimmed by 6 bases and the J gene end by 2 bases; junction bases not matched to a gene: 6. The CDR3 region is CASRMTSGLTDTQYF. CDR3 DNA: TGTGCCAGCAGGATGACTAGCGGCCTCACAGATACGCAGTATTTT.